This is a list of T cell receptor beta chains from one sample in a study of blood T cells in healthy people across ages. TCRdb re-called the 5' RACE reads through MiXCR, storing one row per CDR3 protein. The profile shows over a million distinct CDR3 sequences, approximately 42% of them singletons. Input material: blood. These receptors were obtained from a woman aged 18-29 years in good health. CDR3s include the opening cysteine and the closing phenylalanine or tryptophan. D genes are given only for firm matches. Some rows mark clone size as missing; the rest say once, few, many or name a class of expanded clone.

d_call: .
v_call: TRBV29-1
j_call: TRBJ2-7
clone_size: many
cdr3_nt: TGCAGCGTTGCCCCAGTGGGCCACGAGCAGTACTTC
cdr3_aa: CSVAPVGHEQYF

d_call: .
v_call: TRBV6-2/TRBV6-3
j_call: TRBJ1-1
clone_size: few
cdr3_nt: TGTGCCAGCAGTTACTTTTCAGGGAACACTGAAGCTTTCTTT
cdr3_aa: CASSYFSGNTEAFF

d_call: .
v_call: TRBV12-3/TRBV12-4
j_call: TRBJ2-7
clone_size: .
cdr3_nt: TGTGCCAGCAGAAGGCCTCCCTACAATGAGCAGTACTTC
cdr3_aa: CASRRPPYNEQYF

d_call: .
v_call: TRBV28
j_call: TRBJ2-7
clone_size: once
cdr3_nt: TGTGCCAGCAGTTCCCTCAGTTACACCTACGAGCAGTACTTC
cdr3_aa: CASSSLSYTYEQYF

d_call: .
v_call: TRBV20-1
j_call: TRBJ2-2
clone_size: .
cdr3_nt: TGCAGTGCTCTCCCCAGTTCCGGGGAGCTGTTTTTT
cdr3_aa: CSALPSSGELFF

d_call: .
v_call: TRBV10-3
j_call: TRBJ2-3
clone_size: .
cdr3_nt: TGTGCCATCAGGAGGGACGGAGCTAGCACAGATACGCAGTATTTT
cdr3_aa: CAIRRDGASTDTQYF

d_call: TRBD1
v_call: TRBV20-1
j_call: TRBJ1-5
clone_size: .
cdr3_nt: TGCAGTGCTAGAGGGGACGCCGGGACAGCTGCCAATCAGCCCCAGCATTTT
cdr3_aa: CSARGDAGTAANQPQHF

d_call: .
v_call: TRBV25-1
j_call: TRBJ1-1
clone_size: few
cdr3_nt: TGTGCCAGCAGTGAATTAGAGCGCGGCACTGAAGCTTTCTTT
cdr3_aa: CASSELERGTEAFF

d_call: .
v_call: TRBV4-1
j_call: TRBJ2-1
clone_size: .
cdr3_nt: TGCGCCAGCAGCCAGGGTCTTCTCGGGCGTGTTTCCTACAATGAGCAGTTCTTC
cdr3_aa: CASSQGLLGRVSYNEQFF

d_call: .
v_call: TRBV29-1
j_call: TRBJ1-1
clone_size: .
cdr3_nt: TGCAGCGTTGCCGGACGGTTTAAGAACACTGAAGCTTTCTTT
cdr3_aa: CSVAGRFKNTEAFF

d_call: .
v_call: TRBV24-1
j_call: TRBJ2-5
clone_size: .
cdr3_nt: TGTGCCACCAGTGATTTGGCAGGGCTTGAGCAGTACTTC
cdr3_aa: CATSDLAGLEQYF

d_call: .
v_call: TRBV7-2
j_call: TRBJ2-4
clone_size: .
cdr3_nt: TGTGCCAGCAGCTTAGTTGAAGGAGGAAACATTCAGTACTTC
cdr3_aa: CASSLVEGGNIQYF

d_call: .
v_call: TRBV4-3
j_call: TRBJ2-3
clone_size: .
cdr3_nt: TGCGCCAGCAGCCCACAACTAGGGGATCCGCAGTATTTT
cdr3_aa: CASSPQLGDPQYF

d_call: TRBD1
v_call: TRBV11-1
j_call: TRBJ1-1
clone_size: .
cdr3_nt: TGTGCCAGCAGCGCCCGGGACAGGGGGCAGAGCACTGAAGCTTTCTTT
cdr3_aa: CASSARDRGQSTEAFF

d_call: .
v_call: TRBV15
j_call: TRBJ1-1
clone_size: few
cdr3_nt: TGTGCCACCAGCGGCCCACGACAGGAGAACACTGAAGCTTTCTTT
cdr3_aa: CATSGPRQENTEAFF

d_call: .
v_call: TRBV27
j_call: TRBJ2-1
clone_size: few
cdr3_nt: TGTGCCAGCACCCCACAGGGTGGTGAGCAGTTCTTC
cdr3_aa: CASTPQGGEQFF

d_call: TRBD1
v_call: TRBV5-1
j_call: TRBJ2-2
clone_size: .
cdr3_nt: TGCGCCAGCAGTCCAAGTCCGGACAGGATCTTCACCGGGGAGCTGTTTTTT
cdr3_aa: CASSPSPDRIFTGELFF

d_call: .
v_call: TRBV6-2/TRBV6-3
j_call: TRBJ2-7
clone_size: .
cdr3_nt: TGTGCCAGCAGCCGACATCGACTAGTTTATCCGTTGAGTGAGCAGTACTTC
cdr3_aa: CASSRHRLVYPLSEQYF

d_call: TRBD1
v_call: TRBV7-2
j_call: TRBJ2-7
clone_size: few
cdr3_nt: TGTGCCAGCAGCTTACTACAAGGGGACAGGGGGAAATACGAGCAGTACTTC
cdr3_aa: CASSLLQGDRGKYEQYF

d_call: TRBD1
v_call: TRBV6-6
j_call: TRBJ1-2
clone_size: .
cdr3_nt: TGTGCCAGCAGTTTGTTGGCGGGACAGGGATATGGCTACACCTTC
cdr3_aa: CASSLLAGQGYGYTF

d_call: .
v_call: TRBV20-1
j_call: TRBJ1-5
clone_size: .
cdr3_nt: TGCAGTGCTAGGTGGGGGCTTGGGAGCAATCAGCCCCAGCATTTT
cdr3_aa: CSARWGLGSNQPQHF

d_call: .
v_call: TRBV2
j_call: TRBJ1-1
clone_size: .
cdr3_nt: TGTGCCAGCAGTGTGAGTCAGAACACTGAAGCTTTCTTT
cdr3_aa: CASSVSQNTEAFF

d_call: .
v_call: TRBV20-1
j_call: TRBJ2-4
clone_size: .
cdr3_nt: TGCAGTGCGGGATCTTTGTCCAAAAACATTCAGTACTTC
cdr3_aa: CSAGSLSKNIQYF

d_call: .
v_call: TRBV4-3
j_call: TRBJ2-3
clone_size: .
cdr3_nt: TGCGCCAGCAGCCAAGAACGGAACACAGATACGCAGTATTTT
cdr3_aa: CASSQERNTDTQYF

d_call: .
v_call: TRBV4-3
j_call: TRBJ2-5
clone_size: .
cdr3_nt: TGCGCCAGCAGCCAAGAACCGCGGCAAGAGACCCAGTACTTC
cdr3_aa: CASSQEPRQETQYF

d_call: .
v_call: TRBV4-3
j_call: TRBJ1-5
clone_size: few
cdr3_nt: TGCGCCAGCAGCCAAGATCTTGCGGGGACCGGGATTTTGCAGCCCCAGCATTTT
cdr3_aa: CASSQDLAGTGILQPQHF

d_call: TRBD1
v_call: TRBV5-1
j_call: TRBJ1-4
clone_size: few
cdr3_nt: TGCGCCAGCAGCACCAGGGGGGACGGAGAAAAACTGTTTTTT
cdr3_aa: CASSTRGDGEKLFF

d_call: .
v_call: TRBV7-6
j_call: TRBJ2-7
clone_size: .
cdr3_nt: TGTGCCAGCAGCCCTCGGGTAGGAGACTACGAGCAGTACTTC
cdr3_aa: CASSPRVGDYEQYF

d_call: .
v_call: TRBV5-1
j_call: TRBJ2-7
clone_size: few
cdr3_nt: TGCGCCAGCAGCTTGGTTCAGGAGGCCTACGAGCAGTACTTC
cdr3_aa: CASSLVQEAYEQYF

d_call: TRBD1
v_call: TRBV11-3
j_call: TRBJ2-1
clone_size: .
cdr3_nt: TGTGCCAGCAGCCCCCCAGGGGGAAGGTCTGGCAATGAGCAGTTCTTC
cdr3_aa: CASSPPGGRSGNEQFF

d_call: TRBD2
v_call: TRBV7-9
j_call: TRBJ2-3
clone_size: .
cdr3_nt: TGTGCCAGCAGCTCCAGTAGCGGGGGCCTAATCACAGATACGCAGTATTTT
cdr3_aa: CASSSSSGGLITDTQYF

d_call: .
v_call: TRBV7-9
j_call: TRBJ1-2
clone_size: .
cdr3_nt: TGTGCCAGCAGCATCGGGCCGTCGAACTATGGCTACACCTTC
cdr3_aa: CASSIGPSNYGYTF